In its sample, the clone carrying this TCR beta chain was seen many times. Both TCR beta VDJ combination and CDR3 sequence profiling were carried out. Genomic DNA was the template for this profiling. Each CDR3 protein gets one entry after TCRdb re-called the reads with MiXCR. The sample lists some 290,000 distinct CDR3 sequences, roughly 50% occurring once. This sample is drawn from a study of CD8+CD57+ T cells in acquired aplastic anemia. The V end was cut by 8 bases, the J end by 1 base, with 14 bases between. This CDR3 is 14 amino acids long. Germline CDR1 reads SNHLY; CDR2 reads FYNNEI. This TCR was sampled from a human donor with severe aplastic anemia or a healthy control (not recorded which). The specimen was sorted CD4+, CD8+, or CD8+CD57+ T cells (not recorded which) from PBMCs. This rearrangement joins TRBV2 to TRBJ1-1; D perhaps matches TRBD1 (5 bases). CDR3 sequence (DNA): TGTGCCAGCGGAGAGAGGACACGGAACACTGAAGCTTTCTTT. Translated: CASGERTRNTEAFF.